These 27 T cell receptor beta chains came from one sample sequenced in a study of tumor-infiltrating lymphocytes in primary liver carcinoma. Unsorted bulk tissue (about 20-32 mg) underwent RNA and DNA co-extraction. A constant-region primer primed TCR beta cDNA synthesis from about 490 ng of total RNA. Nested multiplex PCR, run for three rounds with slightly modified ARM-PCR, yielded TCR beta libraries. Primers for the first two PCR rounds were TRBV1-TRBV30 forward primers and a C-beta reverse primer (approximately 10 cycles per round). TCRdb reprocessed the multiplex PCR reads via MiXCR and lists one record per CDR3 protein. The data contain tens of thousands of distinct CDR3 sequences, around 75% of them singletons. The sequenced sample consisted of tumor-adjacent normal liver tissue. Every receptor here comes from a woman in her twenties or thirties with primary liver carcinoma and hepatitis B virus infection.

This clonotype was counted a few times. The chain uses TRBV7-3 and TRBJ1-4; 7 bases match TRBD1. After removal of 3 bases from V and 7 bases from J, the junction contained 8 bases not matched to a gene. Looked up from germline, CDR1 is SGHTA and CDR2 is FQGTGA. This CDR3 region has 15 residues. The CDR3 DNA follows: TGTGCCAGCAGCTTGGTCGGGACAGATGGTGAAAAACTGTTTTTT. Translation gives CASSLVGTDGEKLFF.

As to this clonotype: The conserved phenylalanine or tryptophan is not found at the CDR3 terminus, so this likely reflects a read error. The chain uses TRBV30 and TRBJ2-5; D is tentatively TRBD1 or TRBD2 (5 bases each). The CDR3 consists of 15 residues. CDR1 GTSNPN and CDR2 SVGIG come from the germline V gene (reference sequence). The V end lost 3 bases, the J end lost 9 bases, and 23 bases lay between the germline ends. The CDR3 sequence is CAWSLVGTGMGAQYL. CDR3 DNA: TGTGCCTGGAGCCTCGTGGGGACCGGTATGGGGGCCCAGTACTTA.

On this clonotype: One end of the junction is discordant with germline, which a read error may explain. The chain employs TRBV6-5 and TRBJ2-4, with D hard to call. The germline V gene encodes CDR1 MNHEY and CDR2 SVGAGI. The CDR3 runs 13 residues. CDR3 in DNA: TGTGCCAACAGTATGTCCCTACGGAGCATTCAGTACTTC. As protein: CANSMSLRSIQYF.

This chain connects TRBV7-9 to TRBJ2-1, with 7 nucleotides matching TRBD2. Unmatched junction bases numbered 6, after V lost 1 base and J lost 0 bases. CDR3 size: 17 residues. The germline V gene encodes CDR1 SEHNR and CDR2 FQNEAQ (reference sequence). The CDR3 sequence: CASSLVFGGSSYNEQFF. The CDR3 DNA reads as TGTGCCAGCAGCTTAGTTTTTGGCGGGAGCTCCTACAATGAGCAGTTCTTC.

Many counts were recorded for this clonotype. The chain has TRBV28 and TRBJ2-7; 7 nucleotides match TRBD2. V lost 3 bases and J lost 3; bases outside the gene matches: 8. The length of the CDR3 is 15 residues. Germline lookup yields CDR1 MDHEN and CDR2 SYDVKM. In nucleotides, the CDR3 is TGTGCCAGCAGTTTTGGGCTAGCGGCAATCTACGAGCAGTACTTC. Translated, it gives CASSFGLAAIYEQYF.

CDR3 in amino acids: CASSLSGLETEAFF. CDR3 bases: TGTGCCAGCAGTTTATCGGGGCTGGAGACTGAAGCTTTCTTT. This chain joins TRBV12-3 or TRBV12-4 and TRBJ1-1, with a weak D call TRBD1 (5 bases). Trimming removed 2 bases at V and 5 bases at J, with 12 bases between. The CDR3 runs 14 residues.

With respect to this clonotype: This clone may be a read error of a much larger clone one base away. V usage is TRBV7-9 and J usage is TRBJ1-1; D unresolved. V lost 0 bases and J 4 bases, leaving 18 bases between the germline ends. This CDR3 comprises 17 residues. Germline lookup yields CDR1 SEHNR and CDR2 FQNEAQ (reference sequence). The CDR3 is CASSLAGIALVVTEAFF. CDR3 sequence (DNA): TGTGCCAGCAGCTTAGCGGGAATCGCATTGGTGGTCACTGAAGCTTTCTTT.

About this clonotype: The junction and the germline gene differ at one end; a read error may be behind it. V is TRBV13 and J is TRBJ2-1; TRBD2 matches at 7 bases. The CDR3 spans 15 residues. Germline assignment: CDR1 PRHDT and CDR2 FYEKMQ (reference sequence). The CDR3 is CASSLGGWGYNEQFF. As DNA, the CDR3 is TGTGCCAGCAGCTTGGGGGGGTGGGGATACAACGAGCAGTTCTTC.

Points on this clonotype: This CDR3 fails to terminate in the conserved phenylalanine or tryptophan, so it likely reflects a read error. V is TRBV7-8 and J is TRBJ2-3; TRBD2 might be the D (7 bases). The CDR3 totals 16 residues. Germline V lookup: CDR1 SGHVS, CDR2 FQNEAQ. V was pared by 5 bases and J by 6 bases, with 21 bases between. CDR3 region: CASSIGGGGPGDTQYS. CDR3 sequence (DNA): TGTGCCAGCAGCATAGGAGGGGGAGGGCCTGGTGATACGCAGTATTCT.

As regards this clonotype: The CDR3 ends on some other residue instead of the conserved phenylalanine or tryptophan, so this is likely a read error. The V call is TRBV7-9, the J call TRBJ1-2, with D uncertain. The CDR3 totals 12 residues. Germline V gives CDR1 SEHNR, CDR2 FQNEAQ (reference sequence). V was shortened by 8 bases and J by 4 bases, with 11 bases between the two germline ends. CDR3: CASPDSGYGYTS. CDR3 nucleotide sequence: TGTGCCAGCCCCGACTCAGGCTATGGCTACACCTCC.

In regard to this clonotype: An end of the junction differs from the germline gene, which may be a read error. CDR3: CTSSQGRGIHQPQHF. The CDR3 bases are TGTACCAGCAGCCAGGGCAGGGGGATTCATCAGCCCCAGCATTTT. V gene TRBV5-5 combines with J gene TRBJ1-5; TRBD1 matches 7 bases. CDR1 is SGHKS, CDR2 YYEKEE, per germline (reference sequence). This CDR3 is built from 15 residues.

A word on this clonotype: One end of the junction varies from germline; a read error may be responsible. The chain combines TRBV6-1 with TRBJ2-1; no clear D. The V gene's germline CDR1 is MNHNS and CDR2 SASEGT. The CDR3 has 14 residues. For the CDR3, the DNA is TGTGCCAGCAGTGAGTGGCAATTCCACTATGAGCTGTTCTTC. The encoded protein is CASSEWQFHYELFF.

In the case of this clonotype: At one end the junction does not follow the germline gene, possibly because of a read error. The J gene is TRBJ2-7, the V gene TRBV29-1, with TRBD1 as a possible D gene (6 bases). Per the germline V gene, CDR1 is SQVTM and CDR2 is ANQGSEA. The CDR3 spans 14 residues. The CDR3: CSAAPGHDLCEQYF. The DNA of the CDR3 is TGCAGCGCCGCCCCGGGACATGACCTGTGCGAGCAGTATTTC.

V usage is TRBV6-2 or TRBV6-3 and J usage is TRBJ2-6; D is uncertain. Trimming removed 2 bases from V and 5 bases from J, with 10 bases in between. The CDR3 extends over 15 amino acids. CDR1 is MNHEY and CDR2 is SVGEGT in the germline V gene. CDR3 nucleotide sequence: TGTGCCAGCAGTTACGTGGCTTCGAGGGCCAACGTCCTGACTTTC. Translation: CASSYVASRANVLTF.

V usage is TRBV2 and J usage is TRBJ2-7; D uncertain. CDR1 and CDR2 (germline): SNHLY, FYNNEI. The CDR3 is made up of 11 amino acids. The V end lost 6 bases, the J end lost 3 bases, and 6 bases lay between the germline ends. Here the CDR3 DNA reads TGTGCCAGCAGGTATTTCTACGAGCAGTACTTC. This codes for CASRYFYEQYF.

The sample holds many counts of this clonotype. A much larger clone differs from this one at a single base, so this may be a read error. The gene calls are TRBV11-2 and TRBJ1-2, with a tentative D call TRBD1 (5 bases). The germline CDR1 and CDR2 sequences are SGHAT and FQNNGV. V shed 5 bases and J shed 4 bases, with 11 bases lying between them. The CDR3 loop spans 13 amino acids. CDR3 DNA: TGTGCCAGCAGCATTAGACAGTCCTATGGCTACACCTTC. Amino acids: CASSIRQSYGYTF.

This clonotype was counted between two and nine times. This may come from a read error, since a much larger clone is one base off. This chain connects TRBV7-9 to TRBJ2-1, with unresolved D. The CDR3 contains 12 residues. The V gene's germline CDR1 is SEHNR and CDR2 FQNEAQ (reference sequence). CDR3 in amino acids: CTSSLSDNEQFF. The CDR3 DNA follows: TGTACCAGCAGCTTATCCGACAATGAGCAGTTCTTC.

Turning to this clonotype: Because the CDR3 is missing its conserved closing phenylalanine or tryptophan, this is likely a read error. CDR3 DNA sequence: TGCGCCAGGAGCCCCACAGGGCTAGCGGGCACAGATACGCAGTATTTA. As protein: CARSPTGLAGTDTQYL. The rearrangement links TRBV4-1 to TRBJ2-3, with D perhaps matching TRBD2 (7 bases). This CDR3 is built from 16 residues. CDR1 MGHRA and CDR2 YSYEKL come from the germline V gene.

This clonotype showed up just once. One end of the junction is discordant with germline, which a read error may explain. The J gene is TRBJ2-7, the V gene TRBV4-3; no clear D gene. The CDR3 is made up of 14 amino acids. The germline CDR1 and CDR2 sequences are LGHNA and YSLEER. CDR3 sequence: CTSSHIALSNEQYF. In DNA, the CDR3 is TGCACCAGCAGCCACATCGCCCTTTCCAACGAGCAGTACTTC.

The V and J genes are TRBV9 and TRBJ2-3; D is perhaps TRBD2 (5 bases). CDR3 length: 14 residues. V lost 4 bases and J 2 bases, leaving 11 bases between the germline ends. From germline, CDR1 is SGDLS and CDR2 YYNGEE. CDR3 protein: CASSPRLLTDTQYF. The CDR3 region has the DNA TGTGCCAGCAGCCCCCGACTACTCACAGATACGCAGTATTTT.

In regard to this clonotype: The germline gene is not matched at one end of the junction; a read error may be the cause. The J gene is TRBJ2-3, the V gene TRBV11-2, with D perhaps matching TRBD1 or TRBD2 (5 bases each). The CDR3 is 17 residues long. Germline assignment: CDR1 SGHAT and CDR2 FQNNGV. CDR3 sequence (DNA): TGTACCAGCAGCCATCGAGGGAGCTGGGGCCTCACAGATACGCAGTATTTT. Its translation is CTSSHRGSWGLTDTQYF.

The CDR3 nucleotides are TGCATCGCGGGACTGTTGAACACTGAAGCTTTCTTT. Residues: CIAGLLNTEAFF. This chain links TRBV29-1 with TRBJ1-1, with D perhaps matching TRBD1 (5 bases). The CDR3 runs to 12 residues. CDR1 and CDR2 (germline): SQVTM, ANQGSEA.

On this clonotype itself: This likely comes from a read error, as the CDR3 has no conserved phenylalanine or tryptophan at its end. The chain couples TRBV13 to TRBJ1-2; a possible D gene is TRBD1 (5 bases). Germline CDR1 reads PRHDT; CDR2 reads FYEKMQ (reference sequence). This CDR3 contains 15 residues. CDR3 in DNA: TGTGTCAGCAGCTTAGGCGGGGCGCTCACCTATGGCTACACCTTA. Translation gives CVSSLGGALTYGYTL.

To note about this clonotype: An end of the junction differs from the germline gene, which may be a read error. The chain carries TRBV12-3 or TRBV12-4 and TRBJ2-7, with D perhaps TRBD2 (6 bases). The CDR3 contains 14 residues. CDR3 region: CTSGFRASSYDQYF. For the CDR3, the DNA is TGTACCAGCGGGTTTCGAGCGAGCTCCTACGATCAGTACTTC.

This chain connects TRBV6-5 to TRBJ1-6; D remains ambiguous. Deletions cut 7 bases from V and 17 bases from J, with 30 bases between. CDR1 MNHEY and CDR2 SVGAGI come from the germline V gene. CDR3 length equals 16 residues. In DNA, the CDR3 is TGTGCCAGCACTTCTAACGGAGGCTCCTATAATTCACCGATCCACTTT. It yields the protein CASTSNGGSYNSPIHF.

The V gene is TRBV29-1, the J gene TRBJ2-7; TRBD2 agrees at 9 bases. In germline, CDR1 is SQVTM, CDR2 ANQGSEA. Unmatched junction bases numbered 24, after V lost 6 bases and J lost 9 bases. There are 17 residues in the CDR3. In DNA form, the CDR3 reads TGCAGCGTCGTCCATCGGCGGGAGGGTAGGCCAGTAAACGGGCAGTACTTC. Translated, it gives CSVVHRREGRPVNGQYF.

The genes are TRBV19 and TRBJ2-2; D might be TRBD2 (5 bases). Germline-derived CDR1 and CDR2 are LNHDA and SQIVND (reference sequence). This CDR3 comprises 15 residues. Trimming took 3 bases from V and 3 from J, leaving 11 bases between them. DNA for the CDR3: TGTGCCAGTAGTATGAGGACGGACTACACCGGGGAGCTGTTTTTT. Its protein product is CASSMRTDYTGELFF. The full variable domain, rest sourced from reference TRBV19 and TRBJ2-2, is DGGITQSPKYLFRKEGQNVTLSCEQNLNHDAMYWYRQDPGQGLRLIYYSQIVNDFQKGDIAEGYSVSREKKESFPLTVTSAQKNPTAFYLCASSMRTDYTGELFFGEGSRLTVL.